There are many counts of the clone carrying this TCR beta chain. Antigen unknown. The record originates from a study of response to subunit inactivated influenza vaccine. General study points: The study's authors posited that every seasonal influenza vaccination enlists few new T cells.

The germline V and J ends were trimmed by 6 bases and 0 bases, with 9 bases remaining between them. The CDR3 is 14 amino acids. TCRdb itself ran the RT-PCR reads through MiXCR, one entry per CDR3 protein. Of roughly 780,000 distinct CDR3 sequences listed, under 20% are singletons. This sequence was found in a man aged 50 or older who received an inactivated influenza vaccine. The chain joins TRBV12-3 or TRBV12-4 to TRBJ1-5, with D unclear. The sample here was PBMCs from blood, taken roughly 5 days after vaccination. CDR3 loop: CASRSDLSNQPQHF. The CDR3 DNA follows: TGTGCCAGCAGATCCGATCTTAGCAATCAGCCCCAGCATTTT.